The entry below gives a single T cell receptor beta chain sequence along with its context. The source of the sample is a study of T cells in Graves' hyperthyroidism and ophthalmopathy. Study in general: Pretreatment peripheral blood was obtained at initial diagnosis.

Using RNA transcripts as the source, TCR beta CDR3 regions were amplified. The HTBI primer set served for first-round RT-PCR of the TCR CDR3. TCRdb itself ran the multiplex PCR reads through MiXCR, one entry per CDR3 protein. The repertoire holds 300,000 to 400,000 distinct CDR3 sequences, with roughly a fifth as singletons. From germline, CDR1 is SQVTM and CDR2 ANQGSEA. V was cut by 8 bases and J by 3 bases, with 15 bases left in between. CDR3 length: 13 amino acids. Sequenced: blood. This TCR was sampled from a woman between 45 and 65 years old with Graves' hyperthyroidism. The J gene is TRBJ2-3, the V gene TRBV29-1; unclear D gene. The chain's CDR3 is CSLTPFSTDTQYF. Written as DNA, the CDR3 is TGCAGCCTCACACCATTCTCGACAGATACGCAGTATTTT.